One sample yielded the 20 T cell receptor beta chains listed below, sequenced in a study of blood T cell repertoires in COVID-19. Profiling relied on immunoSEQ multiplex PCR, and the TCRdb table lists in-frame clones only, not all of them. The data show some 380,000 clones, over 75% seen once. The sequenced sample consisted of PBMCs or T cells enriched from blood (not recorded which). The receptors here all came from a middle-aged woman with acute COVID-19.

The CDR3 is CASSLARRLAALGEETQYF. CDR3 DNA: TGTGCCAGCAGCTTGGCCAGGAGACTAGCGGCCCTCGGGGAGGAGACCCAGTACTTC. V and J are TRBV5-6 and TRBJ2-5; 9 bases are a match to TRBD2. The CDR3 is 19 residues long. The ends lost 0 bases at V and 5 bases at J; junction bases unmatched: 17. Germline-derived CDR1 and CDR2 are SGHDT and YYEEEE. Drawing the rest from reference TRBV5-6 and TRBJ2-5, the complete variable domain is DAGVTQSPTHLIKTRGQQVTLRCSPKSGHDTVSWYQQALGQGPQFIFQYYEEEERQRGNFPDRFSGHQFPNYSSELNVNALLLGDSALYLCASSLARRLAALGEETQYFGPGTRLLVL.

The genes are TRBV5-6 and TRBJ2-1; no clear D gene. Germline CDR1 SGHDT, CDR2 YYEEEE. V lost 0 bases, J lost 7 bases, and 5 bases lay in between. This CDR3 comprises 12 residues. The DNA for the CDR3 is TGTGCCAGCAGCTTGGCCAGAAATGAGCAGTTCTTC. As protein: CASSLARNEQFF.

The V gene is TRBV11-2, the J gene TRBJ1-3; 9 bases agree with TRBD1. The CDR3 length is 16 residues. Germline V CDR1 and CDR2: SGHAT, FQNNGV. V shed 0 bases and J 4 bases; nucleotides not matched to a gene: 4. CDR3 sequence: CASSLDPGTGGNTIYF. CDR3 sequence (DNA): TGTGCCAGCAGCTTAGACCCCGGGACAGGGGGAAACACCATATATTTT.

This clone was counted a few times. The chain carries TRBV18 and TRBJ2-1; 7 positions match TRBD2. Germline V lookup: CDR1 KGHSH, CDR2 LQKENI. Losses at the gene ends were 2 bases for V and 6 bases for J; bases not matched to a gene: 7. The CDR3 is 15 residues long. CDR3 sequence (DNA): TGTGCCAGCTCACCAGCGGCGGGGGTATTCAATGAGCAGTTCTTC. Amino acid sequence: CASSPAAGVFNEQFF.

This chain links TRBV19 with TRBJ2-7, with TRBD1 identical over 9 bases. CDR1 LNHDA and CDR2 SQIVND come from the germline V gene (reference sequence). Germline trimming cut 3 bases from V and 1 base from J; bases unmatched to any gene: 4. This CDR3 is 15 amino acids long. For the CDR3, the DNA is TGTGCCAGTAGTATCCGGACAGGGGAATCCTACGAGCAGTACTTC. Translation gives CASSIRTGESYEQYF. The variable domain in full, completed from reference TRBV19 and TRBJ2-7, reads DGGITQSPKYLFRKEGQNVTLSCEQNLNHDAMYWYRQDPGQGLRLIYYSQIVNDFQKGDIAEGYSVSREKKESFPLTVTSAQKNPTAFYLCASSIRTGESYEQYFGPGTRLTVT.

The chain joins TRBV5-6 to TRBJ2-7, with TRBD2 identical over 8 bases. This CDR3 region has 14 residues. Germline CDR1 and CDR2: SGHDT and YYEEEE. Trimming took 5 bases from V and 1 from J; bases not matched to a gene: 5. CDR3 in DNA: TGTGCCAGCAGGACGGGAGGGGCGTCCTACGAGCAGTACTTC. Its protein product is CASRTGGASYEQYF. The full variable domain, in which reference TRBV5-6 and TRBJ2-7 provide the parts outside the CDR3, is DAGVTQSPTHLIKTRGQQVTLRCSPKSGHDTVSWYQQALGQGPQFIFQYYEEEERQRGNFPDRFSGHQFPNYSSELNVNALLLGDSALYLCASRTGGASYEQYFGPGTRLTVT.

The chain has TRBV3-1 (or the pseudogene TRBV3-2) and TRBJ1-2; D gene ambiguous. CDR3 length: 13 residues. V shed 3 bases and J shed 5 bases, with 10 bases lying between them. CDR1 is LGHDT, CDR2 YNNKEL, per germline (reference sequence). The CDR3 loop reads CASSQPESYGYTF. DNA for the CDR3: TGTGCCAGCAGCCAGCCTGAGTCTTATGGCTACACCTTC.

CDR3 region: CASSPPGGEQYF. In DNA form, the CDR3 reads TGTGCCAGCAGCCCCCCCGGGGGCGAGCAGTACTTC. This rearrangement joins TRBV5-6 to TRBJ2-7; D possibly corresponds to TRBD2 (6 bases). V lost 4 bases and J lost 6, with 11 bases in between. Germline assignment: CDR1 SGHDT and CDR2 YYEEEE. The CDR3 spans 12 residues.

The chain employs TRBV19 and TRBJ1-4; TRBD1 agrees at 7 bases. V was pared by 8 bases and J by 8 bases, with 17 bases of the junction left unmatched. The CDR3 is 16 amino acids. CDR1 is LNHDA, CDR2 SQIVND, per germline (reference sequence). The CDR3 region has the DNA TGTGCCAGTCTCCAGGAAGGTACAGGGGTGGGCGAAAAACTGTTTTTT. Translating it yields CASLQEGTGVGEKLFF.

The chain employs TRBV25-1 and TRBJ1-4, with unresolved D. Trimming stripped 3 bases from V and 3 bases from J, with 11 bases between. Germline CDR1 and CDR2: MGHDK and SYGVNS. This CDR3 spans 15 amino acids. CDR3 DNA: TGTGCCAGCAGTGATGTCGGGGTACCTAATGAAAAACTGTTTTTT. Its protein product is CASSDVGVPNEKLFF.

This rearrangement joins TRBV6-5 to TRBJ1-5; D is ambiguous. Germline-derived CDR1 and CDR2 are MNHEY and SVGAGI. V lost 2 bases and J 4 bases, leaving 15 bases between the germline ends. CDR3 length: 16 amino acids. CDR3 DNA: TGTGCCAGCAGTTACCCCCTGGGCCGGGGAAATCAGCCCCAGCATTTT. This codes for CASSYPLGRGNQPQHF.

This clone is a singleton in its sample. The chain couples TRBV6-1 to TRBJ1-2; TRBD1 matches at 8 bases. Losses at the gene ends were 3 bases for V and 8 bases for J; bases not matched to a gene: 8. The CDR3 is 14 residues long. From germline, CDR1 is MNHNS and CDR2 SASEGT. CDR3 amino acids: CASSERQGMWGYTF. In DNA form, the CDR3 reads TGTGCCAGCAGTGAGAGACAGGGGATGTGGGGCTACACCTTC.

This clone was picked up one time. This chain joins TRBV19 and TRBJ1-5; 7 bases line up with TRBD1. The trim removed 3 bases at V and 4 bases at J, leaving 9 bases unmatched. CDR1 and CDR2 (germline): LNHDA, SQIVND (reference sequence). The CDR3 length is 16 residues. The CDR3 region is CASSIMFGQANQPQHF. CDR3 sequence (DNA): TGTGCCAGTAGTATCATGTTTGGACAGGCTAATCAGCCCCAGCATTTT.

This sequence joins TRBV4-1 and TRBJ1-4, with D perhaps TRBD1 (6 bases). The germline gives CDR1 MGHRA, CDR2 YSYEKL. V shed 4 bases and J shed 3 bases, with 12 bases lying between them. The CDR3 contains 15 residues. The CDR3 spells CASSPDRLANEKLFF. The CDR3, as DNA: TGCGCCAGCAGCCCAGACAGGTTGGCTAATGAAAAACTGTTTTTT.

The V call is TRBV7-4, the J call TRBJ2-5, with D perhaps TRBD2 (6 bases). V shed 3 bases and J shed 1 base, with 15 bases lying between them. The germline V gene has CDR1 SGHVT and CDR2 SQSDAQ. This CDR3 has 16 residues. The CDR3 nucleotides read TGTGCCAGCAGCTTCACCTCCGGGAGAAGCCAAGAGACCCAGTACTTC. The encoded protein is CASSFTSGRSQETQYF.

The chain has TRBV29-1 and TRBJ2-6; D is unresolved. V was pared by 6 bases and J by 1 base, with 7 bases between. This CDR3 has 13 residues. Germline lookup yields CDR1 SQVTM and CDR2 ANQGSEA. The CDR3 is CSVFPSGANVLTF. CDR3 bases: TGCAGCGTCTTTCCGTCTGGGGCCAACGTCCTGACTTTC.

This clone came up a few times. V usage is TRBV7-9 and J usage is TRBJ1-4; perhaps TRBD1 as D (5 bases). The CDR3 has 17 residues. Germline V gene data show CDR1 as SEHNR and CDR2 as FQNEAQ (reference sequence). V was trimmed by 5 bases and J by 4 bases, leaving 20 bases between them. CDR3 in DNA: TGTGCCAGCAGCATCAGACAGACGACAGATTATAATGAAAAACTGTTTTTT. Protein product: CASSIRQTTDYNEKLFF.

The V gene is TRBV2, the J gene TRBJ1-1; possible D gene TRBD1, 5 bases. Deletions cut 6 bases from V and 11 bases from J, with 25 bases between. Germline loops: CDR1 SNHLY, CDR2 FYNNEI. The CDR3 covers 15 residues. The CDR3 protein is CASRGRLLGGGSAFF. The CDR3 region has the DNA TGTGCCAGCAGGGGACGACTACTGGGGGGAGGGTCCGCTTTCTTT. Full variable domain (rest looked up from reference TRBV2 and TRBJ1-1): EPEVTQTPSHQVTQMGQEVILRCVPISNHLYFYWYRQILGQKVEFLVSFYNNEISEKSEIFDDQFSVERPDGSNFTLKIRSTKLEDSAMYFCASRGRLLGGGSAFFGQGTRLTVV.

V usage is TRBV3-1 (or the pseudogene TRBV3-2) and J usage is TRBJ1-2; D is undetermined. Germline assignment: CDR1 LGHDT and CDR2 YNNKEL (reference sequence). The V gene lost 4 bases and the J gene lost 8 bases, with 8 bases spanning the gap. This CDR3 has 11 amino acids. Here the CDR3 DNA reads TGTGCCAGCAGCCCGGGGATGGGCTACACCTTC. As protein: CASSPGMGYTF.

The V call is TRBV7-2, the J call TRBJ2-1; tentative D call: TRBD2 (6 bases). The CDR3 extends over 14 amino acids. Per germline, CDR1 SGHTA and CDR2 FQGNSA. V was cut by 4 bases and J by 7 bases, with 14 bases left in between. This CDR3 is CASSSVSGVNEQFF. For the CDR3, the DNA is TGTGCCAGCAGCTCTGTGTCGGGGGTTAATGAGCAGTTCTTC.